These 5 T cell receptor beta chains share one sample of origin, sequenced in a study of PD-1 blockade in classical Hodgkin lymphoma. There was relapse after autologous stem cell transplantation in every patient, and there was variation in brentuximab vedotin exposure. This table comes from immunoSEQ multiplex PCR, and its TCRdb copy is limited to in-frame clones, with some not included. The table records about 11,000 clones, less than 80% of them present only once. Sequencing used peripheral blood mononuclear cells (PBMCs), obtained at baseline. The receptors stem from a human donor with classical Hodgkin lymphoma.

The rearrangement joins TRBV11-3 to TRBJ2-2, with 11 bases fitting TRBD2. The CDR3 loop spans 16 amino acids. V was pared by 4 bases and J by 3 bases, with 4 bases of the junction left unmatched. CDR1 SGHNT and CDR2 YENEEA come from the germline V gene. In nucleotides, the CDR3 is TGTGCCAGCAGCTACTCTAGCGGGGGGTACACCGGGGAGCTGTTTTTT. Protein product: CASSYSSGGYTGELFF. Together with reference TRBV11-3 and TRBJ2-2, the CDR3 gives the full variable domain: EAGVVQSPRYKIIEKKQPVAFWCNPISGHNTLYWYLQNLGQGPELLIRYENEEAVDDSQLPKDRFSAERLKGVDSTLKIQPAELGDSAVYLCASSYSSGGYTGELFFGEGSRLTVL.

The rearrangement uses TRBV19 and TRBJ2-2, with a weak D call TRBD1 (5 bases). This CDR3 spans 14 amino acids. The V gene lost 4 bases and the J gene lost 5 bases, with 11 bases spanning the gap. Germline CDR1 and CDR2: LNHDA and SQIVND (reference sequence). CDR3 sequence (DNA): TGTGCCAGTAGTAGTCATAGGGGAACCGGGGAGCTGTTTTTT. This sequence encodes CASSSHRGTGELFF.

The CDR3, as DNA: TGCGCCAGCCGGGGGGGCGAGGGTGAAAAACTGTTTTTT. Translated, it gives CASRGGEGEKLFF. The chain joins TRBV5-1 to TRBJ1-4; tentatively, D is TRBD1 (6 bases). This CDR3 is built from 13 residues. In germline, CDR1 is SGHRS, CDR2 YFSETQ. Trimming removed 7 bases from V and 7 bases from J, with 14 bases in between.

The CDR3 nucleotides read TGTGCCAGCAGCCGAGGGGGCAATCAGCCCCAGCATTTT. Residues: CASSRGGNQPQHF. The genes are TRBV7-9 and TRBJ1-5; the D gene is possibly TRBD1 (5 bases). This CDR3 has 13 residues. Germline CDR1 and CDR2: SEHNR and FQNEAQ (reference sequence). Deletions cut 5 bases from V and 2 bases from J, with 7 bases between.

V usage is TRBV11-2 and J usage is TRBJ1-1; 9 bases are a match to TRBD1. Germline V gene data show CDR1 as SGHAT and CDR2 as FQNNGV. The junction had 3 bases not matched to a gene; V was cut back by 3 bases and J by 4 bases. This CDR3 is 14 amino acids long. The CDR3 protein is CASSFSTGGTEAFF. Written as DNA, the CDR3 is TGTGCCAGCAGCTTTTCGACAGGGGGCACTGAAGCTTTCTTT.